This T cell receptor beta chain was retrieved from a study of regulatory dendritic cells for organ transplantation. Sequenced by immunoSEQ multiplex PCR; TCRdb stores in-frame clones only, minus some. The table lists 25,000 to 30,000 clones, approximately 79% of them singletons. The sample was memory CD4+ T cells from blood. Subset denoted: CD45RO+ memory T cells. The receptor comes from a human donor in good health.

DNA of the CDR3: TGTGCCTGGAGGGGCAGCGGGGGGGCGAGGGAGCAGTTCTTC. Encoded protein: CAWRGSGGAREQFF. The chain employs TRBV30 and TRBJ2-1, with 10 positions matching TRBD2. With V trimmed by 3 bases and J by 10 bases, 9 bases remained unmatched. CDR3 length: 14 amino acids. Germline V gene data show CDR1 as GTSNPN and CDR2 as SVGIG (reference sequence).